A selection of T cell receptor beta chains follows, all from one sample in a study of T-cell memory formation after mild COVID-19. TCRdb re-derived calls from the 5' RACE reads in MiXCR, one entry per CDR3 protein. The table includes tens of thousands of distinct CDR3 sequences, 9.5% to 15% detected once. The sequenced material came from PBMCs or a T cell subset sorted from them (not recorded which). The receptors derive from a man aged 18 to 35 who had mild COVID-19 (a few samples of this study predate the infection). Cell type and time point are not known. Each CDR3 is given without its conserved first and last residue. D genes are given only for firm matches. Not every row has a clone size; where given, it reads once, few, many or a size class.

medium-sized	NA	TRBV20-1	SAASDKDGYT
few	TRBD1	TRBV5-1	ASSRGQGGEKLF
NA	NA	TRBV12-3/TRBV12-4	ASSFGGSRSYNEQF
few	NA	TRBV20-1	SAIRGSETQY
NA	NA	TRBV7-2	ASSLGRLDGYT
NA	NA	TRBV20-1	SATLTGAEGYT
NA	NA	TRBV7-9	ASSIGSAGRGNTIY
NA	NA	TRBV5-1	ASGYGGTEAF
many	NA	TRBV7-9	ASSEGGSKNIQY
few	NA	TRBV29-1	SVTRMNTEAF
NA	TRBD1	TRBV6-2/TRBV6-3	ASRTTTRGTGKKQF
many	TRBD2	TRBV5-1	ASSFSASGAETQY
NA	TRBD1	TRBV29-1	SVEAFRDSIMNTEAF
NA	TRBD2	TRBV7-2	ASSTGLQETQY
few	NA	TRBV20-1	SAKVGDQPQH
few	NA	TRBV7-2	ASSPGQLHGYT
few	NA	TRBV4-3	ASSQDKAGTDTEAF
few	NA	TRBV6-5	ASSSGEDPYNSPLH
many	NA	TRBV5-1	ASSLNQGVDEQF
NA	NA	TRBV6-5	ASSFTGQTSGNTIY
many	TRBD1	TRBV12-3/TRBV12-4	ASGQGTYEQY
few	NA	TRBV7-9	ASSTTVAEAF
few	TRBD2	TRBV4-1	ASSKEANAGGTDTQY
NA	NA	TRBV7-2	ASSTSGTFSGNTIY
few	NA	TRBV10-3	AISGGDNQPQH
many	NA	TRBV18	ASSPPDGNYNEQF
few	TRBD1	TRBV7-2	ASSLVQGVNYGYT
NA	NA	TRBV20-1	SARDGKGSEAF
few	NA	TRBV4-2	ASSQELGASEKLF
few	NA	TRBV20-1	SATRQPSTDTQY
few	TRBD1	TRBV10-3	AISGGTGGYEQY
many	NA	TRBV5-1	ASSLSQNNEQF
NA	NA	TRBV14	ASSQVRAGQETQY
few	TRBD2	TRBV18	ASSQSGGAVDTQY
many	TRBD1	TRBV12-3/TRBV12-4	ASSPGTVTDTQY
NA	TRBD1	TRBV6-1	ASYPDRVNYGYT
NA	NA	TRBV5-1	ASSRDGDNYGYT
many	NA	TRBV7-6	ASSLQPSSYNEQF
many	NA	TRBV5-5	ASSKGNTEAF
few	TRBD2	TRBV5-5	ASSRGGLAETQY
NA	NA	TRBV27	ASGALGGTNEKLF
NA	NA	TRBV4-3	ASSQDLNTEAF
many	TRBD2	TRBV7-2	ASSTTSGRSTDTQY
NA	TRBD2	TRBV2	ASSGERLAGEQF
many	NA	TRBV4-3	ASSYGGHNEQF
NA	TRBD1	TRBV5-1	ASSWGQGVNEKLF
NA	TRBD2	TRBV2	ASSLFTSGVGNEQF
NA	NA	TRBV4-1	ASSQVGARGRGELF
many	TRBD2	TRBV6-1	ASSESSGGPDEQF
many	NA	TRBV29-1	SVDRHGYT
NA	NA	TRBV7-2	ASSLTWRGSYNEQF
few	NA	TRBV6-6	ASSYDGGRETQY
few	TRBD1	TRBV6-5	ASTSTGGLQETQY
NA	NA	TRBV10-1	ASAPGQNTGELF
few	TRBD2	TRBV20-1	SARAAEGGAYEQY
NA	TRBD1	TRBV2	ASSVGTGQGGSKRNQPQH
few	NA	TRBV20-1	SGRRGTDTQY
many	TRBD1	TRBV12-3/TRBV12-4	ASSLDRTGVDTQY
NA	TRBD1	TRBV7-9	ASSHAGQGWNEQF
many	NA	TRBV7-2	ASSRAGGGYT